This TCR beta chain was obtained from a study of T cell responses to AZD1222 COVID-19 vaccine. Study outcomes and limitations: Clonal diversity may have been underestimated, and the donors were mostly white British, with more females than males. Variant regions that are unmutated are reportedly the target of nearly half of spike-specific TCRs.

Unmatched junction bases numbered 1, after V lost 0 bases and J lost 7 bases. CDR3 length: 14 amino acids. CDR1 is GTSNPN and CDR2 is SVGIG in the germline V gene (reference sequence). As regards this clone: Its antigen is unidentified.

Repertoires were generated with immunoSEQ multiplex PCR, while TCRdb's copy carries only in-frame clones and drops some. The profile shows 45,000 to 55,000 clones, around 84% of them singletons. The chain carries TRBV30 and TRBJ2-7; 15 nucleotides match TRBD2. The TCR was taken from an adult in good health. This material consisted of peripheral blood, taken on day 0 of AZD1222 vaccination. In DNA form, the CDR3 reads TGTGCCTGGAGTGTAGGGACTAGCGGGAGGGAGCAGTACTTC. This sequence encodes CAWSVGTSGREQYF.